These T cell receptor beta chains were read from a single sample in a study of T-cell reconstitution after alpha-beta-depleted transplantation in children. In TCRdb, the PCR reads were re-called with MiXCR into one record per CDR3 protein. The sample lists about 600,000 distinct CDR3 sequences, around 13% occurring once. Here the sequenced sample was PBMCs, mostly from graft donor cells, taken 360 days after TCRalphabeta/CD19-depleted stem cell transplant. The receptor source for this set is a male patient between 10 and 17 years old who had a stem cell transplant for acute myeloid leukemia, so the T cells may come from the graft donor. The CDR3 runs from the conserved cysteine through the conserved F or W. Size is omitted from some rows. Given values are once, few, many or a class for expanded clones.

V	size	J	CDR3
TRBV29-1	.	TRBJ2-5	CSVAQGARETQYF
TRBV12-3/TRBV12-4	many	TRBJ2-7	CASRRTVDYEQYF
TRBV7-2	.	TRBJ2-5	CASSSETSGSGETQYF
TRBV13	few	TRBJ2-1	CASTPPLLGVNNEQFF
TRBV29-1	.	TRBJ2-1	CSAATSGPQFF
TRBV12-3/TRBV12-4	many	TRBJ2-1	CASSFTGLAADEQFF
TRBV6-2/TRBV6-3	many	TRBJ2-7	CASSFFDNYEQYF
TRBV6-1	few	TRBJ1-5	CASSDRSSNQPQHF
TRBV6-1	.	TRBJ2-7	CASSARTSGTYEQYF
TRBV15	few	TRBJ2-5	CATSRHPKAEYQETQYF
TRBV19	few	TRBJ2-1	CASSWLAGSNEQFF